This T cell receptor beta chain is drawn from a study of control samples from healthy donors and cancer patients. The germline gives CDR1 MNHNS, CDR2 SASEGT. The CDR3 runs to 14 residues. V lost 0 bases, J lost 7 bases, and 10 bases lay in between. TCRdb's copy holds only in-frame clones and misses some; the assay was immunoSEQ multiplex PCR. The data contain some 74,000 clones, about 95% of them seen just once; the ten biggest clones take up around 2.8%. This chain links TRBV6-1 with TRBJ1-5, with D unresolved. The sequence was collected from a woman younger than 45 in good health. The sample comprised blood. The CDR3 protein is CASSEARRGQPQHF. Here the CDR3 DNA reads TGTGCCAGCAGTGAAGCGCGGAGAGGGCAGCCCCAGCATTTT.